Shown below are 8 T cell receptor beta chains from a single sample sequenced in a study of T cells after yellow fever vaccination. From the 5' RACE reads, TCRdb called clonotypes with MiXCR, one entry per CDR3 protein. The sample includes just under 600,000 distinct CDR3 sequences, approximately 12% of them seen just once. Here the sequenced sample was PBMCs, taken on the day of the yellow fever booster vaccination. The receptors were sampled from a man aged 30 to 45 who received the YFV17D yellow fever vaccine.

V and J are TRBV9 and TRBJ2-1; no definite D call. V lost 4 bases, J lost 0 bases, and 11 bases lay in between. CDR3 length equals 15 residues. CDR1 and CDR2 from the germline V gene are SGDLS and YYNGEE. CDR3 bases: TGTGCCAGCAGCCCACCACCGGGCTCCTACAATGAGCAGTTCTTC. Its translation: CASSPPPGSYNEQFF. The entire variable domain, with the rest obtained from reference TRBV9 and TRBJ2-1, is as follows: DSGVTQTPKHLITATGQRVTLRCSPRSGDLSVYWYQQSLDQGLQFLIQYYNGEERAKGNILERFSAQQFPDLHSELNLSSLELGDSALYFCASSPPPGSYNEQFFGPGTRLTVL.

This clonotype was seen only a few times. V usage is TRBV7-2 and J usage is TRBJ2-7; tentative D call: TRBD1 (6 bases). The ends were cut back, 4 bases at V and 5 bases at J, with 15 bases in the middle. This CDR3 is 14 amino acids long. CDR1 and CDR2 (germline): SGHTA, FQGNSA. The CDR3 sequence: CASSSTGTLNEQYF. CDR3 in DNA: TGTGCCAGCAGCTCCACCGGGACATTGAACGAGCAGTACTTC.

The chain links TRBV15 to TRBJ1-1; D gene unclear. Germline values: CDR1 LNHNV, CDR2 YYDKDF (reference sequence). V shed 8 bases and J shed 4 bases, with 8 bases lying between them. This CDR3 spans 11 amino acids. The CDR3 DNA is TGTGCCACCGCCCGGCTCACTGAAGCTTTCTTT. Protein sequence: CATARLTEAFF.

This clonotype was seen more than once but under ten times. This chain connects TRBV10-3 to TRBJ2-3, with 7 bases lining up with TRBD1. With V trimmed by 7 bases and J by 4 bases, 8 bases remained unmatched. The CDR3 contains 14 residues. The germline CDR1 and CDR2 sequences are ENHRY and SYGVKD. The CDR3 region is CAIMNRGSADTQYF. The CDR3 DNA is TGTGCCATCATGAACAGGGGTAGTGCAGATACGCAGTATTTT.

The CDR3 DNA follows: TGTGCCAGCAGTCCCGAGGGGAGCGAGCAGTACTTC. It translates to CASSPEGSEQYF. The chain uses TRBV12-3 or TRBV12-4 and TRBJ2-7; D possibly uses TRBD1 or TRBD2 (5 bases each). The V gene lost 5 bases and the J gene lost 6 bases, with 11 bases spanning the gap. The CDR3 extends over 12 amino acids.

This clonotype appeared many times. This rearrangement joins TRBV7-9 to TRBJ2-7; 7 nucleotides line up with TRBD2. The length of the CDR3 is 14 residues. CDR1 and CDR2 (germline): SEHNR, FQNEAQ (reference sequence). V shed 5 bases and J 3 bases; nucleotides not matched to a gene: 7. CDR3 nucleotides: TGTGCCAGCAGCCCGCCGGCGGGGGTCTACGAGCAGTACTTC. It codes for CASSPPAGVYEQYF. The full variable domain, completed using reference TRBV7-9 and TRBJ2-7, is DTGVSQNPRHKITKRGQNVTFRCDPISEHNRLYWYRQTLGQGPEFLTYFQNEAQLEKSRLLSDRFSAERPKGSFSTLEIQRTEQGDSAMYLCASSPPAGVYEQYFGPGTRLTVT.

This clonotype was counted only a few times. The chain combines TRBV20-1 with TRBJ2-2; perhaps TRBD2 as D (5 bases). The CDR3 sequence is 14 residues long. Trimming took off 6 bases at V and 5 bases at J, with 16 bases between the two ends. The germline V gene encodes CDR1 DFQATT and CDR2 SNEGSKA (reference sequence). As DNA, the CDR3 is TGCAGTGCCCGCTCGGGGTATGAGACCGGGGAGCTGTTTTTT. This sequence encodes CSARSGYETGELFF.

The rearrangement joins TRBV4-3 to TRBJ2-5; a weak D match, TRBD1 (5 bases). CDR1 and CDR2 from the germline V gene are LGHNA and YSLEER. The CDR3 covers 13 residues. V lost 5 bases and J 4 bases, leaving 11 bases between the germline ends. This CDR3 is CASSKGDSETQYF. In DNA, the CDR3 is TGCGCCAGCAGCAAAGGGGATTCAGAGACCCAGTACTTC.